This is a list of T cell receptor beta chains from one sample in a study of T cell responses to AZD1222 COVID-19 vaccine. Only in-frame clones appear in the TCRdb table, and some are missing; sequencing was by immunoSEQ multiplex PCR. The sample lists around 78,000 clones, around 87% occurring once. The material sequenced was peripheral blood, taken on day 0 of AZD1222 vaccination. The receptors were sampled from an adult in good health. Each CDR3 is given with its conserved first and last residue. A D gene is named only where the DNA matches it firmly. Clone size is given for some rows only: seen once, a few or many times, or a class if the clone is expanded.

abundance: .; v_gene: TRBV14; j_gene: TRBJ2-5; d_gene: .; CDR3nt: TGTGCCAGCAGCCAGGTGGGGGAGACCCAGTACTTC; CDR3aa: CASSQVGETQYF
abundance: .; v_gene: TRBV12-5; j_gene: TRBJ1-6; d_gene: .; CDR3nt: TGTGCTAGTGGCCATGCAAATTCACCCCTCCACTTT; CDR3aa: CASGHANSPLHF
abundance: .; v_gene: TRBV24-1; j_gene: TRBJ2-1; d_gene: TRBD1; CDR3nt: TGTGCCACCAGTGATCCTGGGACAGGGGGACTTGAGCAGTTCTTC; CDR3aa: CATSDPGTGGLEQFF
abundance: few; v_gene: TRBV11-3; j_gene: TRBJ2-7; d_gene: TRBD1; CDR3nt: TGTGCCAGCAGCTTAGCGGCAGGGGGCTACGAGCAGTACTTC; CDR3aa: CASSLAAGGYEQYF
abundance: once; v_gene: TRBV6-5; j_gene: TRBJ2-2; d_gene: TRBD2; CDR3nt: TGTGCCAGCAAGGTACTAGCGGGAGTCCCAGGGGAGCTGTTTTTT; CDR3aa: CASKVLAGVPGELFF
abundance: .; v_gene: TRBV5-1; j_gene: TRBJ2-7; d_gene: TRBD1; CDR3nt: TGCGCCAGCAGCTTGGGGGGGACAGGCCTTTACGAGCAGTACTTC; CDR3aa: CASSLGGTGLYEQYF
abundance: .; v_gene: TRBV11-3; j_gene: TRBJ2-1; d_gene: .; CDR3nt: TGTGCCAGCAGCTTTGAAGCTTCTACCAAGTTCTTC; CDR3aa: CASSFEASTKFF
abundance: .; v_gene: TRBV19; j_gene: TRBJ1-4; d_gene: .; CDR3nt: TGTGCCAGTAGTATTAGTTTACGAGCGACTCCAACTAATGAAAAACTGTTTTTT; CDR3aa: CASSISLRATPTNEKLFF
abundance: .; v_gene: TRBV2; j_gene: TRBJ1-4; d_gene: .; CDR3nt: TGTGCCAGCAGGCCCGGGGGCCCGGCCCGGCCAGATGAAAAACTGTTTTTT; CDR3aa: CASRPGGPARPDEKLFF
abundance: .; v_gene: TRBV5-6; j_gene: TRBJ1-2; d_gene: .; CDR3nt: TGTGCCAGCAGCAAGCCGAGGGCTAGCCAGCAGAAAGTCATCGGCTACACCTTC; CDR3aa: CASSKPRASQQKVIGYTF
abundance: .; v_gene: TRBV28; j_gene: TRBJ1-2; d_gene: .; CDR3nt: TGTGCCAGCAGTTTGTTGGGGTTTGGCTACACCTTC; CDR3aa: CASSLLGFGYTF
abundance: .; v_gene: TRBV2; j_gene: TRBJ1-6; d_gene: TRBD1; CDR3nt: TGTGCCAGCCGACAGGGGTGGAATTCACCCCTCCACTTT; CDR3aa: CASRQGWNSPLHF
abundance: .; v_gene: TRBV4-1; j_gene: TRBJ2-7; d_gene: .; CDR3nt: TGCGCCAGCAGCCAAAGGGACATTCAGAGGTACGAGCAGTACTTC; CDR3aa: CASSQRDIQRYEQYF
abundance: .; v_gene: TRBV11-2; j_gene: TRBJ2-1; d_gene: TRBD1; CDR3nt: TGTGCCAGCAGCTCCTGGCTGGGACAGAATTCGTATGAGCAGTTCTTC; CDR3aa: CASSSWLGQNSYEQFF
abundance: .; v_gene: TRBV3-1/TRBV3-2; j_gene: TRBJ1-3; d_gene: .; CDR3nt: TGTGCCAGCAGCCAGGGGGGGAATTCTGGAAACACCATATATTTT; CDR3aa: CASSQGGNSGNTIYF
abundance: once; v_gene: TRBV19; j_gene: TRBJ1-4; d_gene: TRBD1; CDR3nt: TGTGCCAGTAAAATCCGGGACAGCAATAATGAAAAACTGTTTTTT; CDR3aa: CASKIRDSNNEKLFF
abundance: .; v_gene: TRBV10-3; j_gene: TRBJ2-2; d_gene: .; CDR3nt: TGTGCCAGCAGCCCGGGTACCGGGGAGCTGTTTTTT; CDR3aa: CASSPGTGELFF
abundance: few; v_gene: TRBV12-3/TRBV12-4; j_gene: TRBJ1-1; d_gene: TRBD1; CDR3nt: TGTGCCAGCAGGGGACAGGGGAACACTGAAGCTTTCTTT; CDR3aa: CASRGQGNTEAFF
abundance: .; v_gene: TRBV19; j_gene: TRBJ2-1; d_gene: TRBD2; CDR3nt: TGTGCCAGTGCGAGCGGGAGGAGTAATGAGCAGTTCTTC; CDR3aa: CASASGRSNEQFF
abundance: .; v_gene: TRBV6-5; j_gene: TRBJ1-4; d_gene: .; CDR3nt: TGTGCCAGCAGTTACTTCCCAGCAACTAATGAAAAACTGTTTTTT; CDR3aa: CASSYFPATNEKLFF
abundance: .; v_gene: TRBV15; j_gene: TRBJ1-6; d_gene: .; CDR3nt: TGTGCCACCAGCAGATTCATGGGGTCACCCCTCCACTTT; CDR3aa: CATSRFMGSPLHF
abundance: .; v_gene: TRBV7-6; j_gene: TRBJ1-4; d_gene: .; CDR3nt: TGTGCCAGCAGCTTTGGGGACTCAACTAATGAAAAACTGTTTTTT; CDR3aa: CASSFGDSTNEKLFF
abundance: .; v_gene: TRBV7-2; j_gene: TRBJ1-5; d_gene: TRBD1; CDR3nt: TGTGCCAGCAGCTTAGGAAGTGGTAGGGGGCATCAGCCCCAGCATTTT; CDR3aa: CASSLGSGRGHQPQHF
abundance: .; v_gene: TRBV6-5; j_gene: TRBJ1-3; d_gene: TRBD1; CDR3nt: TGTGCCAGCAGTTACGGGACAGAAGGAAACACCATATATTTT; CDR3aa: CASSYGTEGNTIYF
abundance: .; v_gene: TRBV7-2; j_gene: TRBJ2-1; d_gene: .; CDR3nt: TGTGCCAGCAGCTCTGGGACCGACAATGAGCAGTTCTTC; CDR3aa: CASSSGTDNEQFF
abundance: .; v_gene: TRBV5-1; j_gene: TRBJ1-2; d_gene: TRBD1; CDR3nt: TGCGCCAGCAGCAGGCAAGGACAGGACAATGGCTACACCTTC; CDR3aa: CASSRQGQDNGYTF
abundance: .; v_gene: TRBV4-3; j_gene: TRBJ2-1; d_gene: .; CDR3nt: TGCGCCAGCAGCCAAGATGGGACCGTGGAGCGCGAGCAGTTCTTC; CDR3aa: CASSQDGTVEREQFF
abundance: .; v_gene: TRBV29-1; j_gene: TRBJ2-5; d_gene: TRBD2; CDR3nt: TGCAGCGTTGACGGACTAGCGGGAGGGCCGGAGACCCAGTACTTC; CDR3aa: CSVDGLAGGPETQYF
abundance: .; v_gene: TRBV2; j_gene: TRBJ1-2; d_gene: TRBD1; CDR3nt: TGTGCCAGCAGGGGACAGGCTCTCTATGGCTACACCTTC; CDR3aa: CASRGQALYGYTF
abundance: .; v_gene: TRBV7-8; j_gene: TRBJ1-5; d_gene: .; CDR3nt: TGTGCCAGCAGCTTAGGGCAGGGGAATCAGCCCCAGCATTTT; CDR3aa: CASSLGQGNQPQHF
abundance: .; v_gene: TRBV5-6; j_gene: TRBJ1-1; d_gene: TRBD1; CDR3nt: TGTGCCAGCAGCATACAGGGGCCTGAAGCTTTCTTT; CDR3aa: CASSIQGPEAFF
abundance: .; v_gene: TRBV5-1; j_gene: TRBJ1-4; d_gene: .; CDR3nt: TGCGCCAGCAGCACGGACAGAACAACTAATGAAAAACTGTTTTTT; CDR3aa: CASSTDRTTNEKLFF
abundance: .; v_gene: TRBV10-2; j_gene: TRBJ2-7; d_gene: TRBD1; CDR3nt: TGCGCCAGCAGTCAGCAGGGGGCCTTTTACGAGCAGTACTTC; CDR3aa: CASSQQGAFYEQYF
abundance: .; v_gene: TRBV5-1; j_gene: TRBJ2-3; d_gene: .; CDR3nt: TGCGCCAGCAGCTTGGCCGTGTGGGGGGAGAGCACAGATACGCAGTATTTT; CDR3aa: CASSLAVWGESTDTQYF
abundance: .; v_gene: TRBV5-8; j_gene: TRBJ1-1; d_gene: .; CDR3nt: TGTGCCAGCAGCCTCGGAATGAACACTGAAGCTTTCTTT; CDR3aa: CASSLGMNTEAFF
abundance: .; v_gene: TRBV18; j_gene: TRBJ2-1; d_gene: .; CDR3nt: TGTGCCAGCTCACCAGGGTCGGGTCGAACCAATGAGCAGTTCTTC; CDR3aa: CASSPGSGRTNEQFF
abundance: .; v_gene: TRBV12-5; j_gene: TRBJ1-1; d_gene: .; CDR3nt: TGTGCTAGTAGGTTCAGGGAGGCGAACACTGAAGCTTTCTTT; CDR3aa: CASRFREANTEAFF
abundance: .; v_gene: TRBV6-1; j_gene: TRBJ1-3; d_gene: .; CDR3nt: TGTGCCAGCAGTGACACCGAAGGAAACACCATATATTTT; CDR3aa: CASSDTEGNTIYF
abundance: .; v_gene: TRBV18; j_gene: TRBJ2-7; d_gene: TRBD1; CDR3nt: TGTGCCAGCTCACCTCGGGACAGGACCTACGAGCAGTACTTC; CDR3aa: CASSPRDRTYEQYF
abundance: .; v_gene: TRBV14; j_gene: TRBJ2-7; d_gene: .; CDR3nt: TGTGCCAGCAGCCCTTCCGGAGACTACTACGAGCAGTACTTC; CDR3aa: CASSPSGDYYEQYF
abundance: few; v_gene: TRBV14; j_gene: TRBJ2-1; d_gene: .; CDR3nt: TGTGCCAGCAGCCACAGGGTCTCAGGGAGCGATGAGCAGTTCTTC; CDR3aa: CASSHRVSGSDEQFF
abundance: few; v_gene: TRBV5-1; j_gene: TRBJ1-3; d_gene: TRBD1; CDR3nt: TGCGCCAGCTCCCGACAGGGGGACTCTGGAAACACCATATATTTT; CDR3aa: CASSRQGDSGNTIYF
abundance: .; v_gene: TRBV19; j_gene: TRBJ1-1; d_gene: .; CDR3nt: TGTGCCAGTAGTATGGTGGCAGGTATGAACACTGAAGCTTTCTTT; CDR3aa: CASSMVAGMNTEAFF
abundance: .; v_gene: TRBV9; j_gene: TRBJ2-3; d_gene: .; CDR3nt: TGTGCCAGCAGCGTAGCTACTAGCAGCAACACAGATACGCAGTATTTT; CDR3aa: CASSVATSSNTDTQYF
abundance: .; v_gene: TRBV19; j_gene: TRBJ1-1; d_gene: .; CDR3nt: TGTGCCAGTGCGAAGGCCTCCGAGGGAAACGCGAACACTGAAGCTTTCTTT; CDR3aa: CASAKASEGNANTEAFF
abundance: .; v_gene: TRBV6-5; j_gene: TRBJ1-1; d_gene: .; CDR3nt: TGTGCCAGCAGGAGCAGTGGGGGCACTGAAGCTTTCTTT; CDR3aa: CASRSSGGTEAFF
abundance: .; v_gene: TRBV7-9; j_gene: TRBJ1-6; d_gene: .; CDR3nt: TGTGCCAGCAGCTTAGGCATGGATTCACCCCTCCACTTT; CDR3aa: CASSLGMDSPLHF
abundance: .; v_gene: TRBV7-9; j_gene: TRBJ1-2; d_gene: TRBD1; CDR3nt: TGTGCCAGCAGCTTCGGCCTTGACAGGGGGATAGACTACACCTTC; CDR3aa: CASSFGLDRGIDYTF
abundance: once; v_gene: TRBV9; j_gene: TRBJ2-2; d_gene: .; CDR3nt: TGTGCCAGCAGCGTAGGAGGGAAGAACACCGGGGAGCTGTTTTTT; CDR3aa: CASSVGGKNTGELFF
abundance: .; v_gene: TRBV5-1; j_gene: TRBJ2-3; d_gene: .; CDR3nt: TGCGCCAGCTCGGGTGAGCAGGGCACAGATACGCAGTATTTT; CDR3aa: CASSGEQGTDTQYF
abundance: .; v_gene: TRBV9; j_gene: TRBJ1-2; d_gene: TRBD1; CDR3nt: TGTGCCAGCAGCGATGACAGGGGAAAGTTGGCTAACTATGGCTACACCTTC; CDR3aa: CASSDDRGKLANYGYTF
abundance: .; v_gene: TRBV24-1; j_gene: TRBJ2-5; d_gene: .; CDR3nt: TGTGCCACCAGTGATCGGGGTACGGGACTTGGGGAGACCCAGTACTTC; CDR3aa: CATSDRGTGLGETQYF